This T cell receptor beta chain was found in a study of T cells expressing NK-cell markers. Study-wide context: The TCR beta repertoires were obtained from sorted CD3+CD56+NKG2C+, CD3+CD56+NKG2C- and CD3+CD56-NKG2C+ T cells. One of the eight sequenced donors was seronegative, whereas the other seven were HCMV-seropositive. Study-wide findings and caveats: In a group of several donors, dominant NKG2C+ clonotypes represented roughly 1.0-8% of CD8+ T cells. One observes that, in a handful of donors, these clonotypes were also the leading ones within the CD3+CD56-NKG2C+ fraction.

Per the germline V gene, CDR1 is SGHVS and CDR2 is FQNEAQ. This CDR3 comprises 14 residues. TCRdb processed the 5' RACE reads again and assigns one entry to each CDR3 protein, with no DNA. This repertoire includes under 600,000 distinct CDR3 sequences. Remarks on this clonotype: Its antigen is as yet unknown.

Sequenced sample: blood T cells: a sorted CD56 or NKG2C T cell subset, CD4+ or CD8+ T cells, or bulk PBMC T cells (not recorded which). The sequence derives from a woman between 50 and 59 years old in good health. The chain combines TRBV7-8 with TRBJ1-4. This chain's CDR3 is CASCVSATNEKLFF.